Listed below are T cell receptor beta chains from one sample, sequenced in a study of control samples from healthy donors and cancer patients. Sequencing used immunoSEQ multiplex PCR; TCRdb keeps in-frame clones, though not all of them. The sample shows about 410,000 clones, 75% to 95% of them seen only once. The specimen sequenced was PBMCs. Receptor source: a middle-aged man with head and neck cancer. Both conserved end residues are trimmed from each CDR3.

cdr3_aa v_call cdr3_length
ASSPPGVSEKLF TRBV7-9 12
ASSTGRDQPQH TRBV11-2 11
ASSPSYNEQF TRBV27 10
ASSLRLAGAFNEQF TRBV7-2 14
ASSTGAAGELF TRBV7-9 11
SFRTSGDGEQF TRBV29-1 11
ASSSTGLRYEQY TRBV27 12
ASRRIVEVGDEQY TRBV28 13
ASSPGQGNQPQH TRBV7-9 12
ASKLWGGATEAF TRBV5-1 12